This entry lists 16 T cell receptor beta chains sequenced from one sample in a study of T-cell reconstitution after alpha-beta-depleted transplantation in children (dated by TCRdb to the mid-2010s). Library generation was performed with PCR. Instrument on record: Illumina HiSeq 2500. Molecular barcoding was employed in the preparation of TCR libraries, with unique molecular identifiers being used to normalize TCRbeta repertoire quantification. The public reads were quality trimmed at Q25 with fastp and then assembled into clones with MiXCR by TCRdb, keeping productive beta chains. Here each entry gathers all rows of one CDR3 protein and keeps the most common genes and DNA. This sample comprises about 610,000 distinct CDR3 sequences, roughly a tenth of them detected only once. The ten largest make up about 4% of the sample. The material was PBMCs from the stem cell graft donor, obtained from the stem cell graft. The receptor set was obtained from a human donor who donated a stem cell graft to a child with acute myeloid leukemia.

This clonotype has just a few counts. V gene TRBV4-3 combines with J gene TRBJ2-2; unclear D gene. Trimming pared 1 base from V and 3 bases from J, leaving 12 bases between. Germline V gene lookup returns CDR1 LGHNA and CDR2 YSLEER. The CDR3 contains 16 residues. The CDR3 DNA reads TGCGCCAGCAGCCAAGGCGACGTCCGACACACCGGGGAGCTGTTTTTT. Translating gives CASSQGDVRHTGELFF.

This clonotype was observed a handful of times. The V call is TRBV29-1, the J call TRBJ2-7, with D possibly matching TRBD1 (6 bases). From germline, CDR1 is SQVTM and CDR2 ANQGSEA. V lost 6 bases and J lost 2, with 11 bases in between. The CDR3 extends over 12 amino acids. The CDR3 DNA follows: TGCAGCGTGAGAGGGGACACCTACGAGCAGTACTTC. Protein product: CSVRGDTYEQYF.

This clonotype was counted between two and nine times. The chain recombines TRBV7-9 with TRBJ2-2; TRBD2 aligns across 10 bases. The CDR3 totals 16 residues. V lost 7 bases, J lost 7 bases, and 12 bases stayed unmatched. Looked up from germline, CDR1 is SEHNR and CDR2 is FQNEAQ (reference sequence). In DNA form, the CDR3 reads TGTGCCAGCATCCTAGCCGGGCTAGCGGGAGTCGGGGAGCTGTTTTTT. Protein sequence: CASILAGLAGVGELFF.

For the CDR3, the DNA is TGCAGCGTCCTCCCGAGTTTGGAGACCCAGTACTTC. Translation gives CSVLPSLETQYF. The chain combines TRBV29-1 with TRBJ2-5, with D uncertain. V lost 6 bases and J 5 bases, leaving 13 bases between the germline ends. The germline V gene encodes CDR1 SQVTM and CDR2 ANQGSEA. This CDR3 region has 12 residues.

The chain carries TRBV6-2 or TRBV6-3 and TRBJ1-5, with 12 bases lining up with TRBD1. V lost 4 bases to trimming and J lost 9 bases; unmatched junction nucleotides: 7. From germline, CDR1 is MNHEY and CDR2 SVGEGT. This CDR3 is built from 15 residues. CDR3 DNA: TGTGCCAGCAGTTGGGACAGGGGGCAGGGTCCGCCCCAGCATTTT. This sequence encodes CASSWDRGQGPPQHF.

This clonotype was observed a few times. The chain employs TRBV28 and TRBJ2-5; 7 nucleotides agree with TRBD2. The V gene's germline CDR1 is MDHEN and CDR2 SYDVKM. Trimming at V came to 7 bases and at J to 1 base, leaving 9 bases not matched to a gene. The CDR3 spans 15 residues. DNA of the CDR3: TGTGCCAGCAAATCACCCGGGAGGTCCCAAGAGACCCAGTACTTC. This encodes CASKSPGRSQETQYF.

This clonotype was found a few times. This rearrangement joins TRBV9 to TRBJ2-2; D is unclear. This CDR3 comprises 15 residues. V lost 0 bases and J 3 bases, leaving 9 bases between the germline ends. Germline V lookup: CDR1 SGDLS, CDR2 YYNGEE. In nucleotides, the CDR3 is TGTGCCAGCAGCGTAGGGGCACCATACACCGGGGAGCTGTTTTTT. As protein: CASSVGAPYTGELFF.

This clonotype was observed a handful of times. The V and J genes are TRBV5-1 and TRBJ1-2, with D tentatively TRBD1 (6 bases). Trimming removed 0 bases from V and 3 bases from J, with 12 bases in between. The CDR3 totals 15 residues. Germline assignment: CDR1 SGHRS and CDR2 YFSETQ. As DNA, the CDR3 is TGCGCCAGCAGCTTGGGGGCGAGGGGGGACTATGGCTACACCTTC. It encodes CASSLGARGDYGYTF. Full variable domain (rest looked up from reference TRBV5-1 and TRBJ1-2): KAGVTQTPRYLIKTRGQQVTLSCSPISGHRSVSWYQQTPGQGLQFLFEYFSETQRNKGNFPGRFSGRQFSNSRSEMNVSTLELGDSALYLCASSLGARGDYGYTFGSGTRLTVV.

This clonotype was observed at least ten times. This sequence joins TRBV4-3 and TRBJ2-4; 7 positions match TRBD2. J was trimmed by 8 bases and V by 1 base; bases with no gene match: 2. This CDR3 has 13 amino acids. From germline, CDR1 is LGHNA and CDR2 YSLEER. Here the CDR3 DNA reads TGCGCCAGCAGCCAAGTGGGGGGGGACATTCAGTACTTC. Translated: CASSQVGGDIQYF.

In its sample, this clonotype was seen many times. The chain has TRBV2 and TRBJ2-5; D is unresolved. V dropped 5 bases and J dropped 3 bases, with 19 bases sitting between them. Per the germline V gene, CDR1 is SNHLY and CDR2 is FYNNEI. CDR3 length: 16 amino acids. DNA for the CDR3: TGTGCCAGCAGTACTCCCGAGGCAAAGGGCGAAGAGACCCAGTACTTC. Protein sequence: CASSTPEAKGEETQYF.

This clonotype was seen only a few times. The V call is TRBV7-2, the J call TRBJ2-5; 7 bases match TRBD2. Trimming at V came to 5 bases and at J to 5 bases, leaving 5 bases not matched to a gene. Germline V gives CDR1 SGHTA, CDR2 FQGNSA. This CDR3 spans 13 amino acids. The CDR3 nucleotides are TGTGCCAGCAGCCGCGGACTAGTGGAGACCCAGTACTTC. This encodes CASSRGLVETQYF. The full variable domain, rest sourced from reference TRBV7-2 and TRBJ2-5, is GAGVSQSPSNKVTEKGKDVELRCDPISGHTALYWYRQSLGQGLEFLIYFQGNSAPDKSGLPSDRFSAERTGGSVSTLTIQRTQQEDSAVYLCASSRGLVETQYFGPGTRLLVL.

The chain employs TRBV6-5 and TRBJ1-2; no reliable D call. CDR1 and CDR2 from the germline V gene are MNHEY and SVGAGI. This CDR3 region has 15 residues. The V gene lost 0 bases and the J gene lost 6 bases, with 14 bases spanning the gap. CDR3 DNA sequence: TGTGCCAGCAGTTACTCGTTCAGAGCCCCTGATGGCTACACCTTC. This gives the protein CASSYSFRAPDGYTF.

This clonotype was seen more than once but under ten times. This chain joins TRBV7-9 and TRBJ1-2, with TRBD1 identical over 9 bases. Germline V gives CDR1 SEHNR, CDR2 FQNEAQ (reference sequence). After removal of 5 bases from V and 6 bases from J, the junction contained 7 bases not matched to a gene. CDR3 size: 14 residues. The CDR3 protein is CASSRDRVKDGYTF. In DNA form, the CDR3 reads TGTGCCAGCAGCCGGGACAGGGTGAAGGATGGCTACACCTTC.

This clonotype has more than one count but fewer than ten. The rearrangement joins TRBV30 to TRBJ2-6; D possibly corresponds to TRBD2 (7 bases). Germline V gives CDR1 GTSNPN, CDR2 SVGIG (reference sequence). V shed 6 bases and J shed 0 bases, with 15 bases lying between them. This CDR3 spans 16 amino acids. The CDR3 coding sequence is TGTGCCTGCCCAGAAGGGGGGGTCTCTGGGGCCAACGTCCTGACTTTC. It translates to CACPEGGVSGANVLTF.

Only a few counts were recorded for this clonotype. The V call is TRBV4-2, the J call TRBJ2-5; D possibly corresponds to TRBD2 (6 bases). This CDR3 spans 15 amino acids. Germline V CDR1 and CDR2: LGHNA, YNFKEQ. V lost 0 bases and J lost 4, with 12 bases in between. CDR3 sequence reads: CASSQDFGGTETQYF. DNA of the CDR3: TGTGCCAGCAGCCAAGATTTCGGCGGGACAGAGACCCAGTACTTC.

Many counts were recorded for this clonotype. V is TRBV5-1 and J is TRBJ2-3; D is ambiguous. The CDR3 contains 13 residues. Germline values: CDR1 SGHRS, CDR2 YFSETQ. Trimming took 5 bases from V and 3 from J, leaving 10 bases between them. This chain's CDR3 is CASSPVLTDTQYF. In DNA form, the CDR3 reads TGCGCCAGCAGTCCAGTCTTGACAGATACGCAGTATTTT.